This T cell receptor beta chain derives from a study of shared clonotypes between healthy human individuals. Concerning this clone itself: Its antigen remains unidentified.

Only Caucasian adults living in Nashville, Tennessee made up the donor group. Study results and limitations: Naive CD4 clonotype sharing across a few donors was around 5%. Few donors limited the genetic and exposure-history diversity represented.

The CDR3 contains 16 residues. Looked up from germline, CDR1 is MDHEN and CDR2 is SYDVKM. Trimming stripped 6 bases from V and 0 bases from J, with 15 bases between. Over several immunoSEQ plates, each subset's genomic DNA was distributed in even portions. Sequenced by immunoSEQ multiplex PCR; TCRdb stores in-frame clones only, minus some. The sample shows 1,500,000 or so clones, approximately 98.5% of them seen only once. Input material: naive CD4+ T cells sorted from blood. The sample's subset: CD45RA+ positively selected. The chain is built from TRBV28 and TRBJ1-5; unclear D gene. This TCR came from a man between 25 and 39 years old in good health. The CDR3 spells CASSPEPLYSNQPQHF. In DNA form, the CDR3 reads TGTGCCAGCAGCCCAGAGCCCCTTTATAGCAATCAGCCCCAGCATTTT.